This TCR beta chain was identified in a study of CD4+ T cells in melanoma (dated by TCRdb to about 2022). Study-wide context: The study examined neoantigen-specific CD4+ T cells in human melanoma. On the study overall, not on this receptor specifically: Diverse differentiation states were reported to be shown by neoantigen-specific CD4+ T cells in melanoma. The report described a correlation between neoantigen-specific CD4+ T cells and the function of CD8+ T cells, macrophages and B cells.

The CDR3 sequence holds 15 residues, the cysteine and phenylalanine included. Left in the record is the CDR3 DNA by itself, 45 bases read in frame from the first base. The germline V gene encodes CDR1 SNHLY and CDR2 FYNNEI. V loses 5 bases at its end and J loses 4 bases; junction bases beyond the gene matches: 3. The donors were people with melanoma. For this clone: Its recognized antigen is unknown. No much larger clonotype is one base removed from it; base qualities were not supplied.

The library was prepared using the immunoSEQ multiplex PCR assay. TCRdb took over this immuneACCESS table, retaining in-frame rearrangements with V and J assigned. Such tables are incomplete; in checked studies, under half of the missing clones stem from an unresolved V gene, and the remainder is unexplained. A total of roughly 150,000 clones appear in this sample, around 90% of them only once. The top ten clones comprise more than 1.5% of the sample. The V and J segments used are TRBV2 and TRBJ2-2, with 11 bases in between that match TRBD1. This TCR came from a human donor with melanoma. The CDR3 protein sequence reads: CASSPGTGGTGELFF. At the DNA level, the sequence is TGTGCCAGCAGTCCCGGGACAGGGGGCACCGGGGAGCTGTTTTTT.